These T cell receptor beta chains were read from a single sample in a study of CD8+ T cells in alopecia areata. Clones were read by immunoSEQ multiplex PCR, and TCRdb kept only the in-frame ones, dropping some. This repertoire shows roughly 120,000 clones, under 40% found once; its top ten account for over 3%. The sequenced sample consisted of CD4+ T cells sorted from blood. Every receptor here comes from a human donor with alopecia areata. Each CDR3 is given with its conserved first and last residue. The D gene is left open where the match is weak. A row's size may be missing; if present it is once, few, many or a size class.

clone_size	v_call	j_call	d_call	cdr3_aa	cdr3_nt
few	TRBV28	TRBJ2-1	TRBD2	CASSGARLAGVHNEQFF	TGTGCCAGCAGTGGGGCTCGACTAGCGGGAGTACACAATGAGCAGTTCTTC
-	TRBV15	TRBJ2-2	-	CATSRATANTGELFF	TGTGCCACCAGCAGGGCTACAGCGAACACCGGGGAGCTGTTTTTT
few	TRBV29-1	TRBJ2-7	TRBD2	CSVELAVGSEQYF	TGCAGCGTTGAACTAGCGGTCGGATCCGAGCAGTACTTC
once	TRBV7-9	TRBJ1-2	-	CASSGERDYGYTF	TGTGCCAGCAGCGGAGAAAGGGACTATGGCTACACCTTC
-	TRBV7-2	TRBJ2-5	TRBD2	CASSPPLAVQETQYF	TGTGCCAGCAGCCCCCCGCTAGCGGTCCAAGAGACCCAGTACTTC
-	TRBV18	TRBJ2-7	-	CASSPPTGFEQYF	TGTGCCAGCTCACCACCTACAGGATTCGAGCAGTACTTC
few	TRBV29-1	TRBJ2-1	-	CSVQGTQRGEQFF	TGCAGCGTCCAGGGGACCCAACGAGGGGAGCAGTTCTTC
-	TRBV7-2	TRBJ1-2	TRBD1	CASSPGQGNYGYTF	TGTGCCAGCAGCCCGGGACAGGGCAACTATGGCTACACCTTC
-	TRBV7-3	TRBJ1-6	-	CASSPGANSPLHF	TGTGCCAGCAGCCCCGGTGCGAATTCACCCCTCCACTTT
-	TRBV9	TRBJ2-3	-	CASSVDTAGVSTDTQYF	TGTGCCAGCAGCGTAGATACAGCGGGCGTCAGCACAGATACGCAGTATTTT
few	TRBV28	TRBJ2-3	-	CASSSPSTDTQYF	TGTGCCAGCAGTTCCCCTAGCACAGATACGCAGTATTTT
-	TRBV18	TRBJ2-5	-	CASSPRQQETQYF	TGTGCCAGCTCACCACGACAACAAGAGACCCAGTACTTC
-	TRBV4-3	TRBJ2-7	TRBD1	CASSPSPSRGYEQYF	TGCGCCAGCAGCCCCAGCCCTAGCAGGGGGTACGAGCAGTACTTC
few	TRBV28	TRBJ2-6	-	CASSFSQGKGGGANVLTF	TGTGCCAGCAGTTTTAGTCAGGGTAAGGGAGGTGGGGCCAACGTCCTGACTTTC
-	TRBV6-6	TRBJ2-1	-	CASLSPYNEQFF	TGTGCCTCCCTTTCCCCCTACAATGAGCAGTTCTTC
few	TRBV19	TRBJ2-7	TRBD1	CASSGDRGAAYEQYF	TGTGCCAGTAGTGGGGACAGGGGAGCAGCCTACGAGCAGTACTTC
-	TRBV29-1	TRBJ2-6	-	CSGVTSGANVLTF	TGCAGCGGAGTAACCTCTGGGGCCAACGTCCTGACTTTC